This entry lists 31 T cell receptor beta chains sequenced from one sample in a study of CD8 T cells in ankylosing spondylitis (dated by TCRdb to about 2017). The library relied on 5' RACE. Instrument on record: Illumina HiSeq 2500. TCRdb applied fastp at Q25 and MiXCR to the public reads, then kept only in-frame beta chains. Rows merge per CDR3 protein into single entries with the most common DNA and genes. A total of hundreds of thousands of distinct CDR3 sequences appear in this sample, over 15% of them only once. 7.5% to 9% of the sample is in the top ten clones. The sample consisted of blood, either unsorted or a sorted T cell fraction (not recorded which). The receptors were gathered from a male donor with ankylosing spondylitis or in good health (not recorded which).

The CDR3 DNA reads as TGCGCCAGCAGCTGGTGGGGACAGACTCAACCCACAGATACGCAGTATTTT. It translates to CASSWWGQTQPTDTQYF. The V call is TRBV5-1, the J call TRBJ2-3, with 7 bases matching TRBD1. There are 17 residues in the CDR3. Per germline, CDR1 SGHRS and CDR2 YFSETQ. With 3 bases clipped from V and 2 bases from J, the junction kept 12 bases outside the gene matches.

The chain joins TRBV5-1 to TRBJ2-1, with no clear D. Trimming pared 4 bases from V and 11 bases from J, leaving 10 bases between. CDR1 SGHRS and CDR2 YFSETQ come from the germline V gene. The CDR3 totals 11 residues. CDR3 coding DNA: TGCGCCAGCAGCACATCGACCCAGCAGTTCTTC. This sequence encodes CASSTSTQQFF.

This clonotype showed up just a few times. J is TRBJ2-5 and V is TRBV15, with D possibly matching TRBD1 (6 bases). Trimming removed 1 base from V and 13 bases from J, with 16 bases in between. CDR3 length: 13 amino acids. Germline V gene lookup returns CDR1 LNHNV and CDR2 YYDKDF (reference sequence). CDR3 coding DNA: TGTGCCACCAGCAGAGTTCAGACAGGTGTATGGTACTTC. Translating it yields CATSRVQTGVWYF.

The rearrangement links TRBV7-9 to TRBJ2-3, with 9 bases fitting TRBD2. This CDR3 has 15 amino acids. The germline CDR1 and CDR2 sequences are SEHNR and FQNEAQ (reference sequence). Trimming took 5 bases from V and 4 from J; bases not matched to a gene: 7. The CDR3 protein is CASSQGEREADTQYF. CDR3 DNA: TGTGCCAGCAGCCAAGGCGAGCGGGAGGCAGATACGCAGTATTTT.

V is TRBV5-1 and J is TRBJ2-1; 12 nucleotides line up with TRBD2. V lost 2 bases, J lost 0 bases, and 3 bases stayed unmatched. The CDR3 has 17 residues. Germline V lookup: CDR1 SGHRS, CDR2 YFSETQ. In DNA form, the CDR3 reads TGCGCCAGCAGCTTAGGACTAGCGGGGATCTCCTACAATGAGCAGTTCTTC. It codes for CASSLGLAGISYNEQFF.

The sample holds a few counts of this clonotype. This sequence joins TRBV6-2 or TRBV6-3 and TRBJ2-7; 7 bases fit TRBD1. V was pared by 5 bases and J by 4 bases, with 8 bases of the junction left unmatched. This CDR3 spans 14 amino acids. Germline CDR1 and CDR2: MNHEY and SVGEGT. For the CDR3, the DNA is TGTGCCAGCAGTCGTGATGGGACAGCGTACGAGCAGTACGTC. The encoded protein is CASSRDGTAYEQYV.

There are a few counts of this clonotype. The V call is TRBV29-1, the J call TRBJ2-4; the D gene could be TRBD1 or TRBD2 (5 bases each). Germline V gene sequence: CDR1 SQVTM, CDR2 ANQGSEA. This CDR3 contains 14 residues. The germline V and J ends were trimmed by 5 bases and 1 base, with 12 bases remaining between them. The CDR3 DNA sequence: TGCAGCGTTAGGCAGGGAGAGGCCAAAAACATTCAGTACTTC. Protein: CSVRQGEAKNIQYF. Looking up the rest from reference TRBV29-1 and TRBJ2-4 gives the full variable domain: SAVISQKPSRDICQRGTSLTIQCQVDSQVTMMFWYRQQPGQSLTLIATANQGSEATYESGFVIDKFPISRPNLTFSTLTVSNMSPEDSSIYLCSVRQGEAKNIQYFGAGTRLSVL.

This clonotype was detected only a few times. The chain couples TRBV5-1 to TRBJ2-5, with 7 bases fitting TRBD1. The CDR3 has 14 residues. The V gene's germline CDR1 is SGHRS and CDR2 YFSETQ. V lost 4 bases and J lost 4; bases outside the gene matches: 7. This CDR3 is CASSPTGLGETQYF. The CDR3 region has the DNA TGCGCCAGCAGCCCGACAGGGCTTGGAGAGACCCAGTACTTC.

This clonotype was counted between two and nine times. The chain recombines TRBV12-3 or TRBV12-4 with TRBJ2-1, with 8 positions matching TRBD2. After removal of 6 bases from V and 12 bases from J, the junction contained 13 bases not matched to a gene. The CDR3 runs to 14 residues. The CDR3 loop is CASRVGGGPLVQFF. The DNA of the CDR3 is TGTGCCAGCAGAGTTGGCGGGGGGCCACTCGTGCAGTTCTTC.

V is TRBV9 and J is TRBJ1-2; 7 positions match TRBD1. This CDR3 comprises 14 residues. Germline loops: CDR1 SGDLS, CDR2 YYNGEE. V shed 4 bases, J shed 4 bases, and the junction held 7 bases outside the gene matches. CDR3 residues: CASSTGTAFYGYTF. The CDR3 nucleotides read TGTGCCAGCAGCACCGGGACAGCATTCTATGGCTACACCTTC.

This chain joins TRBV28 and TRBJ2-2; the D is unclear. The germline V and J ends were trimmed by 3 bases and 1 base, with 12 bases remaining between them. This CDR3 has 16 residues. Per germline, CDR1 MDHEN and CDR2 SYDVKM. The CDR3 here is CASSLVRILNTGELFF. The CDR3 nucleotides are TGTGCCAGCAGTTTGGTGCGGATACTGAACACCGGGGAGCTGTTTTTT.

This clonotype appeared a few times. This chain links TRBV20-1 with TRBJ1-5; TRBD1 matches at 12 bases. V shed 0 bases and J 6 bases; nucleotides not matched to a gene: 3. The CDR3 spans 15 residues. Germline V gives CDR1 DFQATT, CDR2 SNEGSKA (reference sequence). The CDR3 loop is CSAREGQGAVQPQHF. The CDR3 DNA reads TGCAGTGCTAGAGAGGGACAGGGGGCCGTTCAGCCCCAGCATTTT.

V usage is TRBV2 and J usage is TRBJ1-1; no firm D call. Trimming cost V 8 bases and J 4 bases, with 11 bases left between them. Germline CDR1 is SNHLY and CDR2 is FYNNEI. This CDR3 is 12 amino acids long. The chain's CDR3 is CASRTDRTEAFF. The CDR3 DNA reads as TGTGCCAGCCGTACGGATCGCACTGAAGCTTTCTTT.

The gene calls are TRBV12-3 or TRBV12-4 and TRBJ2-1; 8 positions agree with TRBD2. The CDR3 spans 15 residues. V dropped 6 bases and J dropped 6; count of bases not matched to a gene: 10. The CDR3 protein is CASSPEGGGPNEQFF. CDR3 nucleotides: TGTGCCAGCAGCCCCGAGGGCGGGGGGCCCAATGAGCAGTTCTTC.

This clonotype was observed a few times. The chain uses TRBV24-1 and TRBJ2-3; D is unresolved. V lost 1 base and J lost 5, with 6 bases in between. The CDR3 length is 13 residues. Germline V lookup: CDR1 KGHDR, CDR2 SFDVKD. In DNA, the CDR3 is TGTGCCACCAGTGATTTTCCCGGAGATACGCAGTATTTT. This encodes CATSDFPGDTQYF.

The genes are TRBV14 and TRBJ1-1; the match to TRBD1 covers 11 bases. Germline trimming cut 3 bases from V and 0 bases from J; bases unmatched to any gene: 9. The germline V gene encodes CDR1 SGHDN and CDR2 FVKESK. The CDR3 contains 18 residues. This CDR3 is CASSQRTGGLGVNTEAFF. As DNA, the CDR3 is TGTGCCAGCAGCCAGCGGACAGGGGGCCTCGGGGTGAACACTGAAGCTTTCTTT.

This clonotype was recorded many times. The gene calls are TRBV10-2 and TRBJ2-1; no definite D call. Germline CDR1 WSHSY, CDR2 SAAADI. CDR3 length equals 13 residues. V lost 2 bases to trimming and J lost 3 bases, with 5 bases between them. CDR3 loop: CASSEDNYNEQFF. CDR3 in DNA: TGCGCCAGCAGTGAGGACAACTACAATGAGCAGTTCTTC.

This chain connects TRBV10-3 to TRBJ2-7, with 7 bases lining up with TRBD1. V gave up 4 bases and J gave up 4 bases; unmatched junction bases: 1. The CDR3 runs 12 residues. Per germline, CDR1 ENHRY and CDR2 SYGVKD. DNA for the CDR3: TGTGCCATCAGTGGACAGGGTTACGAGCAGTACGTC. Amino acids: CAISGQGYEQYV.

This clonotype was seen only a few times. The chain couples TRBV5-6 to TRBJ2-1, with 13 bases that match TRBD2. The CDR3 has 15 residues. Trimming at V came to 2 bases and at J to 8 bases, leaving 4 bases not matched to a gene. The germline gives CDR1 SGHDT, CDR2 YYEEEE. This CDR3 is CASSLTSGRAHEQFF. The CDR3 DNA reads TGTGCCAGCAGCTTAACTAGCGGGAGGGCGCATGAGCAGTTCTTC.

The chain joins TRBV27 to TRBJ2-5; 9 bases are a match to TRBD1. CDR1 is MNHEY and CDR2 is SMNVEV in the germline V gene (reference sequence). CDR3 size: 14 residues. Germline trimming cut 3 bases from V and 3 bases from J; bases unmatched to any gene: 2. Written as DNA, the CDR3 is TGTGCCAGCAGTTTCCGGGACAGGGAAGAGACCCAGTACTTC. This sequence encodes CASSFRDREETQYF.

The chain joins TRBV14 to TRBJ2-1; 9 nucleotides agree with TRBD2. Germline V gives CDR1 SGHDN, CDR2 FVKESK. Germline trimming cut 5 bases from V and 3 bases from J; bases unmatched to any gene: 2. The CDR3 runs 14 residues. The CDR3 loop is CASSALAGYNEQFF. Here the CDR3 DNA reads TGTGCCAGCAGCGCACTAGCGGGCTACAATGAGCAGTTCTTC.

The gene calls are TRBV6-5 and TRBJ2-2, with TRBD2 as a possible D gene (5 bases). Trimming stripped 2 bases from V and 1 base from J, with 11 bases between. The CDR3 is 16 residues long. Germline CDR1 reads MNHEY; CDR2 reads SVGAGI. The CDR3, as DNA: TGTGCCAGCAGTTACGGAGGACCGCAGAACACCGGGGAGCTGTTTTTT. Encoded protein: CASSYGGPQNTGELFF.

The chain employs TRBV5-1 and TRBJ2-5, with TRBD1 matching 9 bases. CDR1 SGHRS and CDR2 YFSETQ come from the germline V gene. J lost 3 bases, V lost 4 bases, and 4 bases had no gene match. The CDR3 has 14 amino acids. Here the CDR3 DNA reads TGCGCCAGCAGCACCCGGGACAGGGAAGAGACCCAGTACTTC. This translates into CASSTRDREETQYF. The complete variable domain, with remaining parts taken from reference TRBV5-1 and TRBJ2-5, reads KAGVTQTPRYLIKTRGQQVTLSCSPISGHRSVSWYQQTPGQGLQFLFEYFSETQRNKGNFPGRFSGRQFSNSRSEMNVSTLELGDSALYLCASSTRDREETQYFGPGTRLLVL.

Only a few counts were recorded for this clonotype. The chain recombines TRBV27 with TRBJ1-6; unclear D gene. The CDR3 spans 12 residues. Germline-derived CDR1 and CDR2 are MNHEY and SMNVEV (reference sequence). Between the trimmed V and J ends, which lost 2 bases and 13 bases, there was a span of 9 bases. CDR3 sequence reads: CASSLGVSPLHF. CDR3 DNA: TGTGCCAGCAGTTTAGGGGTATCGCCCCTCCACTTT.

The rearrangement links TRBV28 to TRBJ2-1; TRBD1 matches 10 bases. CDR1 is MDHEN, CDR2 SYDVKM, per germline. V lost 10 bases to trimming and J lost 6 bases; unmatched junction nucleotides: 12. CDR3 size: 15 residues. CDR3 loop: CATQLPGQGRNEQFF. CDR3 bases: TGTGCCACCCAGCTCCCGGGACAGGGGCGCAATGAGCAGTTCTTC.

The chain has TRBV29-1 and TRBJ1-2, with 10 positions matching TRBD1. J gave up 7 bases and V 5 bases, and 10 bases lay outside the gene matches. The CDR3 is made up of 14 amino acids. Germline V CDR1 and CDR2: SQVTM, ANQGSEA. The CDR3 nucleotides read TGCAGCGTTAGATCGACAGGGGGCGATGGTGGCTACACCTTC. Its translation: CSVRSTGGDGGYTF.

Many counts were recorded for this clonotype. The V gene is TRBV28, the J gene TRBJ2-7; 7 bases map to TRBD2. J gave up 6 bases and V 5 bases, and 10 bases lay outside the gene matches. The germline CDR1 and CDR2 sequences are MDHEN and SYDVKM. The CDR3 spans 14 residues. CDR3 DNA: TGTGCCAGCAGTACGGCCGGGAGGAGGTCCGAGCAGTACGTC. Translating it yields CASSTAGRRSEQYV.

This clonotype was counted a few times. The chain has TRBV2 and TRBJ2-1; TRBD2 agrees at 11 bases. Trimming at V came to 2 bases and at J to 4 bases, leaving 4 bases not matched to a gene. The CDR3 spans 16 residues. CDR1 and CDR2 (germline): SNHLY, FYNNEI. CDR3 in amino acids: CASSESLAGGYNEQFF. The DNA for the CDR3 is TGTGCCAGCAGTGAATCCCTAGCGGGAGGTTACAATGAGCAGTTCTTC.

The sample holds many counts of this clonotype. This rearrangement joins TRBV5-1 to TRBJ2-1; D is unresolved. Germline V gene sequence: CDR1 SGHRS, CDR2 YFSETQ. CDR3 length equals 14 residues. The ends were cut back, 2 bases at V and 5 bases at J, with 11 bases in the middle. CDR3 DNA sequence: TGCGCCAGCAGCTTAGGATCTAGGGACAATGAGCAGTTCTTC. As protein: CASSLGSRDNEQFF. Looking up the rest from reference TRBV5-1 and TRBJ2-1 gives the full variable domain: KAGVTQTPRYLIKTRGQQVTLSCSPISGHRSVSWYQQTPGQGLQFLFEYFSETQRNKGNFPGRFSGRQFSNSRSEMNVSTLELGDSALYLCASSLGSRDNEQFFGPGTRLTVL.

The V call is TRBV12-3 or TRBV12-4, the J call TRBJ1-1; TRBD1 might be the D (6 bases). Trimming took off 6 bases at V and 5 bases at J, with 16 bases between the two ends. CDR3 length: 14 amino acids. CDR3 coding DNA: TGTGCCAGCAGCCCCCCCCTTACAGGGACTGAAGCTTTCTTT. This gives the protein CASSPPLTGTEAFF.

This clonotype occurred many times. The V and J genes are TRBV5-1 and TRBJ2-1; TRBD2 agrees at 9 bases. The CDR3 contains 14 residues. Losses at the gene ends were 2 bases for V and 6 bases for J; bases not matched to a gene: 3. The V gene's germline CDR1 is SGHRS and CDR2 YFSETQ. The CDR3 coding sequence is TGCGCCAGCAGCTTAGCGGGAGGTTCCAATGAGCAGTTCTTC. Protein product: CASSLAGGSNEQFF. The full variable domain, its missing parts supplied by reference TRBV5-1 and TRBJ2-1, is KAGVTQTPRYLIKTRGQQVTLSCSPISGHRSVSWYQQTPGQGLQFLFEYFSETQRNKGNFPGRFSGRQFSNSRSEMNVSTLELGDSALYLCASSLAGGSNEQFFGPGTRLTVL.